This entry lists 22 T cell receptor beta chains sequenced from one sample in a study of T cell clonality in common variable immunodeficiency. Profiling relied on immunoSEQ multiplex PCR, and the TCRdb table lists in-frame clones only, not all of them. There are about 52,000 clones in the sample, none observed a single time. The sample was peripheral blood mononuclear cells. The source is a person aged 18 to 69 in good health.

This clone was counted ten times or more. The CDR3 end falls 3 residues outside the read, so it is completed with the germline J gene. The chain combines TRBV15 with TRBJ2-7, with D tentatively TRBD2 (6 bases). CDR1 and CDR2 from the germline V gene are LNHNV and YYDKDF (reference sequence). The CDR3 runs 14 residues. Trimming removed 0 bases at V and 4 bases at J, with 10 bases between. The DNA read from the CDR3 is TGTGCCACCAGCAGAGAGGGGGGATCGTACGAG. Translated: CATSREGGSYE. The whole CDR3 region reads CATSREGGSYEQYF.

This clone was seen ten or more times. The read halts 3 residues ahead of the CDR3 end, with the missing end drawn from the germline J gene. The gene calls are TRBV29-1 and TRBJ2-1; TRBD2 aligns across 10 bases. CDR3 size: 14 residues. V was clipped by 4 bases and J by 9 bases; unmatched bases: 9. Germline assignment: CDR1 SQVTM and CDR2 ANQGSEA. The CDR3 region is CSVGGASGSSEQFF. The sequenced CDR3 bases are TGCAGCGTTGGCGGGGCTAGCGGGAGTAGTGAG.

In its sample, this clone was seen many times. The CDR3 end falls 3 residues outside the read, so it is completed with the germline J gene. The J gene is TRBJ2-7, the V gene TRBV30; TRBD1 matches at 8 bases. Germline CDR1 GTSNPN, CDR2 SVGIG (reference sequence). Trimming cost V 3 bases and J 3 bases; bases outside gene matches: 7. The CDR3 consists of 14 residues. The CDR3 spells CAWRPGQVFYEQYF. CDR3 DNA, as far as it was read: TGTGCCTGGAGGCCGGGACAGGTATTCTACGAG.

At least ten counts were recorded for this clone. The read stops 3 residues short of the end of the CDR3; the missing end is completed from the germline J gene. The V and J genes are TRBV20-1 and TRBJ2-7, with 13 bases that match TRBD2. The germline V gene has CDR1 DFQATT and CDR2 SNEGSKA (reference sequence). The CDR3 has 14 amino acids. J gave up 4 bases and V 3 bases, and 3 bases lay outside the gene matches. Here the CDR3 reads CSASPTSGGYEQYF. The CDR3 DNA, read in part, is TGCAGTGCTAGTCCGACTAGCGGGGGGTACGAG.

Concerning this clone itself: Read sequence stops 3 residues before the CDR3 end, and the germline J gene provides the missing end. The gene calls are TRBV19 and TRBJ1-6; a possible D gene is TRBD1 (5 bases). CDR3 length equals 15 residues. Germline CDR1 LNHDA, CDR2 SQIVND (reference sequence). V was shortened by 7 bases and J by 7 bases, with 17 bases between the two germline ends. CDR3 DNA, as far as it was read: TGTGCCAGTACCACAGAGGGGTTTATAAATTCACCC. It codes for CASTTEGFINSP. The whole CDR3 sequence is CASTTEGFINSPLHF.

This clone was counted many times. The read is 3 residues too short to cover the CDR3 end, so that end is filled in from the germline J gene. The chain combines TRBV7-2 with TRBJ1-2; D gene ambiguous. V was shortened by 3 bases and J by 7 bases, with 9 bases between the two germline ends. This CDR3 is built from 12 residues. CDR1 is SGHTA and CDR2 is FQGNSA in the germline V gene. Incomplete CDR3 DNA: TGTGCCAGCAGCTTGTGGCGGGCTGGC. Its protein product is CASSLWRAG. The entire CDR3 is CASSLWRAGYTF.

This clone was seen at least ten times. Partial CDR3 DNA: TGTGCCAGCAGTGCAAGTCAGGGTGGCGGCATT. Its protein product is CASSASQGGGI. The whole CDR3 region reads CASSASQGGGIQYF. This chain connects TRBV6-1 to TRBJ2-4; tentatively, D is TRBD1 (5 bases). The CDR3 goes on 3 residues after the read ends, and that part is filled in from the germline J gene. The CDR3 sequence is 14 residues long. Germline values: CDR1 MNHNS, CDR2 SASEGT. The V gene lost 4 bases and the J gene lost 9 bases, with 16 bases spanning the gap.

This clone was observed many times. The CDR3 end is not reached by the read, which stops 3 residues before it; the germline J gene fills it in. The chain carries TRBV9 and TRBJ2-1; D gene unclear. V lost 4 bases and J lost 8, with 16 bases in between. The length of the CDR3 is 14 residues. Germline loops: CDR1 SGDLS, CDR2 YYNGEE. The covered CDR3 bases are TGTGCCAGCAGCAATCGCCTAGTCCCCTATGAG. Its protein is CASSNRLVPYE. In full, the CDR3 is CASSNRLVPYEQFF.

In its sample, this clone was seen many times. The DNA ends 3 residues before the CDR3 does, and the rest of the CDR3 is filled in from the germline J gene. V usage is TRBV5-1 and J usage is TRBJ2-1, with 12 bases aligning to TRBD2. With V trimmed by 0 bases and J by 9 bases, 4 bases remained unmatched. This CDR3 spans 15 amino acids. CDR1 SGHRS and CDR2 YFSETQ come from the germline V gene. The DNA read from the CDR3 is TGCGCCAGCAGCTTGGGACTAGCGGGGGCCGGTGAG. Protein product: CASSLGLAGAGE. The entire CDR3 sequence reads CASSLGLAGAGEQFF.

This clone occurred many times. The read terminates 3 residues before the CDR3 end, so the remaining end is supplied by the germline J gene. The V call is TRBV4-2, the J call TRBJ2-7; a possible D gene is TRBD2 (6 bases). The CDR3 totals 14 residues. Per the germline V gene, CDR1 is LGHNA and CDR2 is YNFKEQ. V was trimmed by 5 bases and J by 6 bases, leaving 17 bases between them. CDR3 in amino acids: CASSADHLGGEQYF. Partial CDR3 DNA: TGTGCCAGCAGCGCCGACCATCTGGGGGGCGAG.

This clone was seen many times. The read ends 3 residues before the CDR3 terminus; that terminus is restored from the germline J gene. The chain has TRBV20-1 and TRBJ2-2; 7 bases line up with TRBD2. Losses at the gene ends were 5 bases for V and 3 bases for J; bases not matched to a gene: 6. The CDR3 totals 14 residues. The germline CDR1 and CDR2 sequences are DFQATT and SNEGSKA (reference sequence). The CDR3 region is CSAQLAGDTGELFF. CDR3 DNA (partial): TGCAGTGCTCAGTTAGCGGGCGACACCGGGGAG.

About this clone itself: The CDR3 end falls 3 residues outside the read, so it is completed with the germline J gene. This chain connects TRBV7-3 to TRBJ2-1, with 8 bases that match TRBD2. The CDR3 covers 13 residues. CDR1 and CDR2 (germline): SGHTA, FQGTGA. J was trimmed by 9 bases and V by 6 bases; bases with no gene match: 7. The sequenced part of the CDR3 DNA is TGTGCCAGCAGAATGAGCGGGAGCGGTGAG. Its translation is CASRMSGSGE. The whole CDR3 sequence is CASRMSGSGEQFF.

This clone showed up many times. Read data end 3 residues before the CDR3 end; the end is taken from the germline J gene. The rearrangement uses TRBV7-8 and TRBJ2-7; 8 bases are a match to TRBD2. Germline CDR1 reads SGHVS; CDR2 reads FQNEAQ. CDR3 size: 14 residues. The J segment lost 3 bases and the V segment lost 4 bases, leaving 5 bases of the junction unmatched. The CDR3 loop reads CASSSTAGGYEQYF. The sequenced CDR3 bases are TGTGCCAGCAGCTCGACGGCGGGGGGCTACGAG.

This clone was seen repeatedly, ten times or more. The CDR3 is cut off 3 residues early in the read; its end comes from the germline J gene. The chain carries TRBV6-2 or TRBV6-3 and TRBJ2-7; 11 bases align to TRBD2. Looked up from germline, CDR1 is MNHEY and CDR2 is SVGEGT. The CDR3 has 17 amino acids. V was clipped by 0 bases and J by 5 bases; unmatched bases: 9. CDR3 protein: CASSYSDRSGRANEQYF. The CDR3 bases that were read are TGTGCCAGCAGTTACTCTGATCGTAGCGGGAGGGCCAACGAG.

This clone appeared many times. The sequence runs out 3 residues before the end of the CDR3; the remainder is reconstructed from the germline J gene. The chain carries TRBV7-3 and TRBJ2-3; TRBD1 aligns across 8 bases. This CDR3 region has 15 residues. Germline lookup yields CDR1 SGHTA and CDR2 FQGTGA. The V segment lost 2 bases and the J segment 4 bases; nucleotides outside the gene matches: 5. This CDR3 is CASSLWAGGPDTQYF. Partial CDR3 DNA: TGTGCCAGCAGCTTATGGGCAGGGGGCCCAGATACG.

This clone was counted at least ten times. The DNA ends 3 residues before the CDR3 does, and the rest of the CDR3 is filled in from the germline J gene. The V and J genes are TRBV2 and TRBJ1-5; D gene ambiguous. The CDR3 is made up of 13 amino acids. V lost 2 bases, J lost 6 bases, and 8 bases lay in between. Looked up from germline, CDR1 is SNHLY and CDR2 is FYNNEI. The DNA read from the CDR3 is TGTGCCAGCAGTGAATTAAAGGTTCAGCCC. It codes for CASSELKVQP. The complete CDR3 sequence is CASSELKVQPQHF.

This clone was counted many times. The CDR3 end is not reached by the read, which stops 3 residues before it; the germline J gene fills it in. This chain uses TRBV20-1 with TRBJ2-1; 7 nucleotides line up with TRBD2. The CDR3 runs to 14 residues. Germline assignment: CDR1 DFQATT and CDR2 SNEGSKA (reference sequence). V dropped 6 bases and J dropped 9; count of bases not matched to a gene: 14. The CDR3 bases that were read are TGCAGTGCCCCCATTGGGCGGGAGTTTAGTGAG. Its protein product is CSAPIGREFSE. The full CDR3 protein reads CSAPIGREFSEQFF.

This clone has a count of ten or more. Read coverage stops 3 residues before the CDR3 terminus; the germline J gene supplies the remainder. The J gene is TRBJ1-5, the V gene TRBV30, with D maybe TRBD1 (6 bases). This CDR3 has 13 residues. Germline V CDR1 and CDR2: GTSNPN, SVGIG (reference sequence). The germline V and J ends were trimmed by 1 base and 6 bases, with 10 bases remaining between them. This chain's CDR3 is CAWSEGRGQPQHF. The part of the CDR3 DNA that was read is TGTGCCTGGAGTGAGGGCAGGGGTCAGCCC.

Points on this clone: The DNA ends 3 residues before the CDR3 does, and the rest of the CDR3 is filled in from the germline J gene. The rearrangement links TRBV6-2 or TRBV6-3 to TRBJ1-2; D remains unclear. The CDR3 runs 15 residues. Germline V gene sequence: CDR1 MNHEY, CDR2 SVGEGT. The CDR3 is CASSNYNGQSYDYTF. The CDR3 DNA, read in part, is TGTGCCAGCAGTAACTATAATGGGCAATCCTACGAC.

Many counts were recorded for this clone. The read stops 3 residues short of the end of the CDR3; the missing end is completed from the germline J gene. This chain connects TRBV5-1 to TRBJ2-3, with 7 bases fitting TRBD1. Trimming removed 1 base from V and 0 bases from J; junction bases left unmatched: 8. The CDR3 is 17 residues long. The germline gives CDR1 SGHRS, CDR2 YFSETQ. Partial CDR3 DNA: TGCGCCAGCAGCTTGACCCAGGACAGGACTAGCACAGATACG. It specifies CASSLTQDRTSTDT. The entire CDR3 protein is CASSLTQDRTSTDTQYF.

This clone was counted many times. CDR3 DNA, as far as it was read: TGTGCCAGCAGCTTCAATAACTATGGC. It translates to CASSFNNYG. The complete CDR3 sequence is CASSFNNYGYTF. The chain uses TRBV7-2 and TRBJ1-2; no definite D call. The sequenced fragment ends 3 residues before the CDR3 boundary, so the rest is inferred from the germline J gene. Trimming shortened V by 3 bases and J by 1 base, and 3 bases separated the two germline ends. The CDR3 extends over 12 amino acids. Germline CDR1 and CDR2: SGHTA and FQGNSA.

As regards this clone: Within the sample, other DNA sequences also encode this same CDR3. CDR3 DNA (partial): TGTGCCAGCTCGCCGGACAGCAATAATTCACCC. This encodes CASSPDSNNSP. The whole CDR3 protein reads CASSPDSNNSPLHF. This sequence joins TRBV18 and TRBJ1-6; perhaps TRBD1 as D (6 bases). The CDR3 end lies 3 residues beyond the end of the read and is filled in from the germline J gene. CDR1 and CDR2 from the germline V gene are KGHSH and LQKENI. With 6 bases removed from V and 5 bases from J, the gap between germline ends came to 11 bases. The CDR3 sequence is 14 residues long.